The clone carrying this T cell receptor beta chain was seen only a few times. No antigen is known for it. V was cut by 3 bases and J by 2 bases, with 8 bases left in between. This CDR3 comprises 13 residues. Per germline, CDR1 SQVTM and CDR2 ANQGSEA. This sample is drawn from a study of T-cell memory formation after mild COVID-19. The study, taken as a whole, reports: Among clones peaking at day 37 in the second wave, SARS-CoV-2 specificity remained unconfirmed.

TCRdb re-called the 5' RACE reads through MiXCR, storing one row per CDR3 protein. The table has some 490,000 distinct CDR3 sequences, roughly 20% seen once; the top ten hold 10% to 15%. Source material: PBMCs or a T cell subset sorted from them (not recorded which). V is TRBV29-1 and J is TRBJ2-1; D remains ambiguous. This clonotype originated in an adult woman who had mild COVID-19 (a few samples of this study predate the infection). Cell type and time point are not known. The CDR3 sequence is CSVDATAYNEQFF. DNA of the CDR3: TGCAGCGTTGACGCCACCGCCTACAATGAGCAGTTCTTC.